A selection of T cell receptor beta chains follows, all from one sample in a study of read filtering for tumor transcriptome and immune sequencing. One entry per CDR3 protein results from TCRdb running MiXCR on the reads. The profile covers tens of thousands of distinct CDR3 sequences, with approximately 14% appearing a single time and about 70% taken by the ten largest. What was sequenced was a population of CD138-negative cells sorted from bone marrow. The source is a donor aged 40 or older with multiple myeloma. CDR3s leave out the opening cysteine and the closing phenylalanine or tryptophan. Each record gives: D gene, J gene, V gene, CDR3 protein. The D gene is left open where the match is weak.

d_call: NA
j_call: TRBJ2-5
v_call: TRBV2
cdr3_aa: ASSGPSETQY

d_call: NA
j_call: TRBJ2-7
v_call: TRBV28
cdr3_aa: ASSLTRSSYEQY

d_call: NA
j_call: TRBJ1-1
v_call: TRBV6-2/TRBV6-3
cdr3_aa: ASSYSGRPRTEAF

d_call: TRBD1
j_call: TRBJ2-7
v_call: TRBV3-1
cdr3_aa: ASSPTGTENYEQY

d_call: NA
j_call: TRBJ2-3
v_call: TRBV5-6
cdr3_aa: ASSLALGRGGDTQY

d_call: TRBD2
j_call: TRBJ2-1
v_call: TRBV20-1
cdr3_aa: SAPGLAGGSNEQF

d_call: NA
j_call: TRBJ1-5
v_call: TRBV19
cdr3_aa: ASSIWLYQPQH

d_call: TRBD1
j_call: TRBJ1-5
v_call: TRBV28
cdr3_aa: ASSSRTGKRDQLQH

d_call: NA
j_call: TRBJ2-5
v_call: TRBV5-1
cdr3_aa: ASSLGQPEETQY

d_call: TRBD2
j_call: TRBJ2-1
v_call: TRBV28
cdr3_aa: ASSFASSGRNEQF

d_call: TRBD2
j_call: TRBJ2-1
v_call: TRBV7-9
cdr3_aa: ASSGLSGRALSPAYNEQF

d_call: TRBD2
j_call: TRBJ2-1
v_call: TRBV19
cdr3_aa: ASSTYRTSTDEQF

d_call: TRBD1
j_call: TRBJ1-4
v_call: TRBV27
cdr3_aa: ASSRQGEEKLF

d_call: NA
j_call: TRBJ2-2
v_call: TRBV19
cdr3_aa: ASSPAGANVGELF

d_call: TRBD2
j_call: TRBJ2-1
v_call: TRBV6-5
cdr3_aa: ASSSASGRSNEQF

d_call: NA
j_call: TRBJ1-1
v_call: TRBV5-1
cdr3_aa: ASRGGTGLNTEAF

d_call: TRBD2
j_call: TRBJ2-4
v_call: TRBV5-1
cdr3_aa: ASSLGGGAAKNIQY

d_call: TRBD2
j_call: TRBJ2-7
v_call: TRBV29-1
cdr3_aa: SVVTSGSVAEQY

d_call: NA
j_call: TRBJ1-1
v_call: TRBV6-5
cdr3_aa: ASPRRKNTEAF

d_call: NA
j_call: TRBJ2-5
v_call: TRBV5-1
cdr3_aa: ASSLAGTAETQY

d_call: TRBD1
j_call: TRBJ2-7
v_call: TRBV20-1
cdr3_aa: SARDRTGANYEQY

d_call: NA
j_call: TRBJ2-7
v_call: TRBV19
cdr3_aa: ASSKTGADRVYYEQY

d_call: NA
j_call: TRBJ2-5
v_call: TRBV11-1
cdr3_aa: ASSFYADSQETQY

d_call: TRBD2
j_call: TRBJ2-1
v_call: TRBV3-1
cdr3_aa: ASSPPSSGSRNEQF

d_call: NA
j_call: TRBJ2-1
v_call: TRBV11-2
cdr3_aa: ASSQGLSYNEQF

d_call: TRBD2
j_call: TRBJ2-1
v_call: TRBV11-2
cdr3_aa: ASSLLRSTSGTYNEQF

d_call: NA
j_call: TRBJ1-5
v_call: TRBV2
cdr3_aa: ASSRDSNQPQH

d_call: TRBD2
j_call: TRBJ2-3
v_call: TRBV28
cdr3_aa: ASSFVGRGGDTQY

d_call: NA
j_call: TRBJ2-7
v_call: TRBV7-9
cdr3_aa: ASSLGGAGLSYEQY

d_call: NA
j_call: TRBJ2-1
v_call: TRBV29-1
cdr3_aa: SAGTPYNEQF

d_call: NA
j_call: TRBJ1-1
v_call: TRBV7-9
cdr3_aa: ASSLVGSFMNTEAF

d_call: TRBD1
j_call: TRBJ2-7
v_call: TRBV5-1
cdr3_aa: ASSRTGAEQY

d_call: TRBD2
j_call: TRBJ2-7
v_call: TRBV18
cdr3_aa: ASSPGGLAGDEQY

d_call: NA
j_call: TRBJ2-1
v_call: TRBV6-5
cdr3_aa: ASSSDYSSYNEQF

d_call: NA
j_call: TRBJ2-3
v_call: TRBV29-1
cdr3_aa: SDIRQANPDTQY

d_call: NA
j_call: TRBJ2-3
v_call: TRBV29-1
cdr3_aa: SVEGGQGGNTDTQY

d_call: TRBD1
j_call: TRBJ2-7
v_call: TRBV28
cdr3_aa: ASSQSGTGSYEQY

d_call: TRBD1
j_call: TRBJ1-2
v_call: TRBV13
cdr3_aa: ASSLGARGRSYGYT

d_call: NA
j_call: TRBJ2-5
v_call: TRBV20-1
cdr3_aa: SARGLRVPQETQY

d_call: NA
j_call: TRBJ2-1
v_call: TRBV7-9
cdr3_aa: ASTEAGYNEQF

d_call: TRBD1
j_call: TRBJ1-1
v_call: TRBV29-1
cdr3_aa: SVEIDRATTDAF

d_call: NA
j_call: TRBJ2-6
v_call: TRBV20-1
cdr3_aa: STTSSSRGFSGANVLT